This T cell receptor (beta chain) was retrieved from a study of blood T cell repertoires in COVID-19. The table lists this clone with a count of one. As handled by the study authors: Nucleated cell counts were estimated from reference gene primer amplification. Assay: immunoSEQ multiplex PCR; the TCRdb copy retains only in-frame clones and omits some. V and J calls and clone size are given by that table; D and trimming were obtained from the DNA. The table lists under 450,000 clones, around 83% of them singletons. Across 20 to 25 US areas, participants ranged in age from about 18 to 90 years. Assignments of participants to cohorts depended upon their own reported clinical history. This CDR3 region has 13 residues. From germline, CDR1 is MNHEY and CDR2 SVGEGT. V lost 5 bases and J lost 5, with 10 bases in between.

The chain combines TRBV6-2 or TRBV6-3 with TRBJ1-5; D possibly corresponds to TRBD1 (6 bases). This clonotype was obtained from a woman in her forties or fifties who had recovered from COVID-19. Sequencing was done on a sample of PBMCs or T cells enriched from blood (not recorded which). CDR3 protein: CASSRGTHQPQHF. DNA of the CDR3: TGTGCCAGCAGTAGGGGGACCCATCAGCCCCAGCATTTT.